This T cell receptor beta chain was sequenced during a study of OX40 agonist ivuxolimab in advanced cancers. Study-level background: Hepatocellular carcinoma, melanoma, renal cell or head and neck cancer was diagnosed in the dose-escalation patients. Treatment received earlier with anti-PD-1, anti-PD-L1 or anti-CTLA-4 agents was allowed, and more than 30% had some.

V lost 5 bases and J lost 2, with 13 bases in between. The CDR3 runs to 15 residues. CDR1 is MDHEN, CDR2 SYDVKM, per germline. Data came from immunoSEQ multiplex PCR; TCRdb stores just in-frame clones and leaves some out. This sample yields approximately 100,000 clones, of which about 85% are seen a single time; 3% to 4.5% belongs to the top ten. The receptor was derived from an adult with an advanced solid tumor such as melanoma, head and neck, liver or kidney cancer. This chain links TRBV28 with TRBJ2-1, with a weak D call TRBD2 (6 bases). Here the sequenced sample was CD4+ or CD8+ T cells sorted from blood, taken in a trial of the OX40 agonist ivuxolimab. The CDR3 loop reads CASSPGGRPYNEQFF. CDR3 DNA: TGTGCCAGCAGTCCTGGGGGGAGGCCCTACAATGAGCAGTTCTTC.